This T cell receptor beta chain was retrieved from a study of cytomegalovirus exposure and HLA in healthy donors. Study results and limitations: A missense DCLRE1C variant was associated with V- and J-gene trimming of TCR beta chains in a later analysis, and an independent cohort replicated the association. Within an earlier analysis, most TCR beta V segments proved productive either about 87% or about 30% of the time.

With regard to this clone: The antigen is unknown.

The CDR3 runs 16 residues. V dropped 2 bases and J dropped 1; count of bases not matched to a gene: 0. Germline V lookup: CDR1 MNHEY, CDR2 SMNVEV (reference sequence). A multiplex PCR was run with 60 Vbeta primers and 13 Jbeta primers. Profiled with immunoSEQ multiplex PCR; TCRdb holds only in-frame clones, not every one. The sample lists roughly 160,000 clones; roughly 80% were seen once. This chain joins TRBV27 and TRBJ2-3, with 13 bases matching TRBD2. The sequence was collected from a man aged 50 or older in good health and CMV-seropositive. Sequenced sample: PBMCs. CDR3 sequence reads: CASSLGLAGGTDTQYF. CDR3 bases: TGTGCCAGCAGTTTAGGACTAGCGGGGGGCACAGATACGCAGTATTTT.